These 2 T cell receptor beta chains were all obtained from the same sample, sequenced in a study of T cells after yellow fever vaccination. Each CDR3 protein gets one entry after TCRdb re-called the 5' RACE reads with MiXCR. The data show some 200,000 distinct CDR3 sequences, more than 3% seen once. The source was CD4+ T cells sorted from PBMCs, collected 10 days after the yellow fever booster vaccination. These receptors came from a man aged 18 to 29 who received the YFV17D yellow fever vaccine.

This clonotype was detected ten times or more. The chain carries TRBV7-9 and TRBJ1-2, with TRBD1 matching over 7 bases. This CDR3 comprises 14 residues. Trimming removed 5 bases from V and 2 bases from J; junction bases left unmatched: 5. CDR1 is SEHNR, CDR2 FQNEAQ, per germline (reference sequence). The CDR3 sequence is CASSPRQGNYGYTF. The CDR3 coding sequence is TGTGCCAGCAGCCCACGACAGGGAAACTATGGCTACACCTTC.

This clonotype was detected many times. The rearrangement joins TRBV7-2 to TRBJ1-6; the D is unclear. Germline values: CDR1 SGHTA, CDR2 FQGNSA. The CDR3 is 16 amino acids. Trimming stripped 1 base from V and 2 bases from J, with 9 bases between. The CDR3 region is CASSLGAQTYNSPLHF. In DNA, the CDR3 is TGTGCCAGCAGCTTAGGGGCTCAGACCTATAATTCACCCCTCCACTTT.